This T cell receptor (beta chain) was found in a study of T-cell reconstitution after alpha-beta-depleted transplantation in children. The study's findings and limits: Day-60 TCRbeta diversity that was high in some patients was derived from surviving recipient T cells and thymic progenitors. About two months after transplant, alpha-beta T cells reportedly came from several hundred expanded graft clones. T-cell numbers and diversity one year post-transplant derived largely from freshly generated T cells.

A library of TCRbeta sequences, prepared with unique molecular identifiers, was generated. TCRdb re-derived calls from the PCR reads in MiXCR, one entry per CDR3 protein. The sample lists about 240,000 distinct CDR3 sequences, about 26% occurring once. Notes on this clonotype: Its target is unknown.

V lost 1 base to trimming and J lost 5 bases, with 6 bases between them. The CDR3 contains 13 residues. The V gene's germline CDR1 is SGHRS and CDR2 YFSETQ. The J gene is TRBJ2-2, the V gene TRBV5-1; D is ambiguous. The receptor comes from a girl aged 2 to 10 with Fanconi anemia, due to receive a stem cell transplant. The sequenced sample was PBMCs, obtained before TCRalphabeta/CD19-depleted stem cell transplant. The CDR3 nucleotides read TGCGCCAGCAGCTTGATGGAAACCGGGGAGCTGTTTTTT. It translates to CASSLMETGELFF.